These 6 T cell receptor beta chains came from one sample sequenced in a study of blood T cell repertoires in COVID-19. Clones were read by immunoSEQ multiplex PCR, and TCRdb kept only the in-frame ones, dropping some. This table holds around 190,000 clones, 88% found once. The specimen was peripheral blood. The receptors derive from a man over 45 with COVID-19, enrolled during active disease.

This clone was picked up a small number of times. This rearrangement joins TRBV2 to TRBJ1-6; TRBD1 aligns across 11 bases. Trimming cost V 3 bases and J 13 bases; bases outside gene matches: 2. Germline CDR1 SNHLY, CDR2 FYNNEI. CDR3 length: 13 residues. The DNA for the CDR3 is TGTGCCAGCAGTGACCGGGACAGGGGGCCCCTCCACTTT. Its protein is CASSDRDRGPLHF.

This clone showed up just once. The chain has TRBV28 and TRBJ1-6; 7 bases line up with TRBD1. The CDR3 extends over 15 amino acids. Germline lookup yields CDR1 MDHEN and CDR2 SYDVKM. The ends lost 6 bases at V and 8 bases at J; junction bases unmatched: 10. The CDR3 region is CASSPLLGTDSPLHF. In nucleotides, the CDR3 is TGTGCCAGCAGCCCCCTGCTTGGGACAGATTCACCCCTCCACTTT.

The rearrangement joins TRBV28 to TRBJ2-7; the match to TRBD1 covers 10 bases. CDR3 size: 16 residues. Germline trimming cut 6 bases from V and 3 bases from J; bases unmatched to any gene: 11. Per germline, CDR1 MDHEN and CDR2 SYDVKM. This CDR3 reads CASSPEGQGNFYEQYF. The CDR3 nucleotides read TGTGCCAGCAGCCCCGAGGGACAGGGGAATTTCTACGAGCAGTACTTC.

The gene calls are TRBV6-5 and TRBJ2-3; 10 bases align to TRBD2. Germline CDR1 MNHEY, CDR2 SVGAGI. The CDR3 contains 15 residues. Unmatched junction bases numbered 7, after V lost 7 bases and J lost 3 bases. The CDR3 here is CASKGGTSVTDTQYF. The CDR3, as DNA: TGTGCCAGCAAAGGAGGGACTAGCGTAACAGATACGCAGTATTTT.

The chain's CDR3 is CAISESTSGGTETQYF. The CDR3 nucleotides read TGTGCCATCAGTGAGTCGACGTCAGGGGGTACGGAGACCCAGTACTTC. The V call is TRBV10-3, the J call TRBJ2-5; 7 bases map to TRBD1. The V gene's germline CDR1 is ENHRY and CDR2 SYGVKD. The CDR3 has 16 residues. The J segment lost 5 bases and the V segment lost 0 bases, leaving 9 bases of the junction unmatched.

This clone occurred once. The chain uses TRBV6-5 and TRBJ2-7; D not resolved. The CDR3 sequence is 16 residues long. The V end lost 2 bases, the J end lost 1 base, and 15 bases lay between the germline ends. Per germline, CDR1 MNHEY and CDR2 SVGAGI. The DNA for the CDR3 is TGTGCCAGCAGTTACGGTGCGCCGAAAAGTTCCTACGAGCAGTACTTC. Translation gives CASSYGAPKSSYEQYF.